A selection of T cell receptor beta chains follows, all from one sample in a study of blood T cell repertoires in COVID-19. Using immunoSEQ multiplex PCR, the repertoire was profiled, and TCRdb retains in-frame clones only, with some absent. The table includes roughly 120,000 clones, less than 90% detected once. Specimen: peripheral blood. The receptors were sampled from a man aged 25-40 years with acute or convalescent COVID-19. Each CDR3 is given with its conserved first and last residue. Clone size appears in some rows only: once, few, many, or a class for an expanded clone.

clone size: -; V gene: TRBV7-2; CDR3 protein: CASSLIYAAGGETQYF
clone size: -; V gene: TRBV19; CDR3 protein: CASSESGSVFTGQFF
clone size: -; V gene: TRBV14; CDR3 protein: CASSRQVMNTEAFF
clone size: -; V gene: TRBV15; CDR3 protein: CATSRDGPGQPGNTIYF
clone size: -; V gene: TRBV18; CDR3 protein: CASSQRTASVSDNSPLHF
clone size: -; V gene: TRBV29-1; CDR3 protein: CSVELQGKGYEQYF
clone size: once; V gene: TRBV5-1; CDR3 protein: CASSLDVSDEQYF
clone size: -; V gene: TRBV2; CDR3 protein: CASSITSGSLYNEQFF
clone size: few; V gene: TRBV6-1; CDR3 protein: CASSDTRNTEAFF
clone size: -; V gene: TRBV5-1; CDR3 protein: CASSLGRVATEAFF
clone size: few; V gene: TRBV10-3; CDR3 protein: CAISAQGQGNTGELFF
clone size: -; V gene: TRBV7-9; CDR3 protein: CASSPTQDSQETQYF
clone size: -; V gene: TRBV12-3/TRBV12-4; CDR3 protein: CASSEGAGELFF
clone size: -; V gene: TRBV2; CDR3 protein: CASRGRTGLQETQYF
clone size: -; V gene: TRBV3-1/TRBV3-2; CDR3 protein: CASSQDRSYEQYF
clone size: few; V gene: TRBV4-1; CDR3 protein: CASSKTGDPTINYGYTF
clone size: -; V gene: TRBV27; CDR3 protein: CASSPWTGEDTQYF
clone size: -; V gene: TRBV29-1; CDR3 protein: CSVGGGSRDTEAFF
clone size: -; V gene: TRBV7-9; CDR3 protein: CASSLARTSRSTDTQYF
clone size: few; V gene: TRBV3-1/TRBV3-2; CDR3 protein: CASSQGGGYGYTF
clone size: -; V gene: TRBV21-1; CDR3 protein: CASSKGQRRLQETQYF
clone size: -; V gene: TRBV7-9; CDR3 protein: CASSSQPGQGALDYGYTF
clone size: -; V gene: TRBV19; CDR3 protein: CASSMTGGNYGYTF
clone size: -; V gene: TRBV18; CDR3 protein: CASSTTPGQGEYTQYF
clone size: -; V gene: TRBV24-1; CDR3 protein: CATSGGLHQPQHF
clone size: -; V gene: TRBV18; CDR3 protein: CASSPPSGYNEQFF
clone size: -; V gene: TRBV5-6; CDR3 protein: CASSRVLQGVFSPLHF
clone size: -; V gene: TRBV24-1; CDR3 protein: CATGGGAGELFF
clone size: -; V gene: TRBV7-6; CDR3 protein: CASSSSGQGHNEQFF
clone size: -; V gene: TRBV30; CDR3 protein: CAWSSQRERTGELFF
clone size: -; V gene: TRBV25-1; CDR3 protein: CAISGGAGTDTQYF
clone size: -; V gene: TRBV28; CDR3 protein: CASSLGAAGRAFF
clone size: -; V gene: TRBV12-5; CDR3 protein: CASGPGGAAGKIAGYTF
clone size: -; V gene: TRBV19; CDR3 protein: CASRFTGVNTEAFF
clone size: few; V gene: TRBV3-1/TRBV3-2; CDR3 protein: CASSSSAPGLLLVRTEAFF
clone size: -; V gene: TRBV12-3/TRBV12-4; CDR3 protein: CASSRGGNQPQHF
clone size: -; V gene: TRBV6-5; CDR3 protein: CASSYNRGQEQPQHF
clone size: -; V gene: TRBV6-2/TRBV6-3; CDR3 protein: CASSYMYYEQYF
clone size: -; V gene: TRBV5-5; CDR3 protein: CASSSSFGGAPGYTF
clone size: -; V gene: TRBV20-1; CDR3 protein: CSASSRNSYNEQFF
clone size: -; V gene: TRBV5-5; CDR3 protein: CASSSWRGDEQYF
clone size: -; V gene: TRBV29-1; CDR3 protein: CSVILSMSYNEQFF
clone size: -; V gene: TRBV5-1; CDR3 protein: CASSSELSWGSTGELFF
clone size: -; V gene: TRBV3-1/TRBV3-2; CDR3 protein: CASSPGGMYNEQFF
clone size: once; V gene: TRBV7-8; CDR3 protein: CASSLSRDRPQHF
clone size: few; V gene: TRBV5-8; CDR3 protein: CASSLGQGDSNYGYTF
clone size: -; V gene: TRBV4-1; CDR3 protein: CASSQDPGGYEQYF
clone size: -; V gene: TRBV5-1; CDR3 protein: CASSPSSGLGRSGANVLTF
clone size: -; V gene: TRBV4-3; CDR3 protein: CASSQDGTGGFDGYTF
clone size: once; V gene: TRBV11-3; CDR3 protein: CASSFGQKETQYF
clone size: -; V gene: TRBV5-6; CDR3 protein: CASSLGDTEAFF
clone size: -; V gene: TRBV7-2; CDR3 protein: CASSLASGEPNEQYF